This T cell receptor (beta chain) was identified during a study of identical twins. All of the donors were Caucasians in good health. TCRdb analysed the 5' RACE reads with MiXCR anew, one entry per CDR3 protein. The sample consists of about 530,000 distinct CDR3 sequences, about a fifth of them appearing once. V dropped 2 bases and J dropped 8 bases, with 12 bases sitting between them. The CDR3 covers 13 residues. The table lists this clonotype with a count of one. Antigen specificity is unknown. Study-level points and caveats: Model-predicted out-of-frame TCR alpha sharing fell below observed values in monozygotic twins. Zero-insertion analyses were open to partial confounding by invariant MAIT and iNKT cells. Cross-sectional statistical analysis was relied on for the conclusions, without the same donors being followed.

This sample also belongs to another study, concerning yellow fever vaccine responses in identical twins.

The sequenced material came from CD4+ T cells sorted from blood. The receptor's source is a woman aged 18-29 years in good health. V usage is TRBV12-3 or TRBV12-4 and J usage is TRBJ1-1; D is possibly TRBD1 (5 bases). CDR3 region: CASSLLMPGEAFF. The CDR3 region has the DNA TGTGCCAGCAGTTTATTGATGCCAGGGGAAGCTTTCTTT.